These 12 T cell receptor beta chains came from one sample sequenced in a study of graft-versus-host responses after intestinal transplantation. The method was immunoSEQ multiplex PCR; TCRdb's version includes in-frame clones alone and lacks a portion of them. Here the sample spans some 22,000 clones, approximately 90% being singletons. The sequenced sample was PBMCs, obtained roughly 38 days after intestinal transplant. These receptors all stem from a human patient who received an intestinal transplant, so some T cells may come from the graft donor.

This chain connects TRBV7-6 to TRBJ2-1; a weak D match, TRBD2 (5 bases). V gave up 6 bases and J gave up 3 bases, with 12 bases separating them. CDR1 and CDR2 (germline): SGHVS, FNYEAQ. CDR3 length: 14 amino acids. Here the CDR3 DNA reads TGTGCCAGCAGTTCTGGACTTAACTACAATGAGCAGTTCTTC. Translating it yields CASSSGLNYNEQFF.

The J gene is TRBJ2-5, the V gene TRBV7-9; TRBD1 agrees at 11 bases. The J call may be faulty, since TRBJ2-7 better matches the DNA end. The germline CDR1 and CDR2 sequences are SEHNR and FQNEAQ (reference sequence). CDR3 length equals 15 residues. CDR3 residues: CASSLGDRGYHEQYF. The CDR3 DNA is TGTGCCAGCAGCCTCGGGGACAGGGGGTACCACGAGCAGTACTTC.

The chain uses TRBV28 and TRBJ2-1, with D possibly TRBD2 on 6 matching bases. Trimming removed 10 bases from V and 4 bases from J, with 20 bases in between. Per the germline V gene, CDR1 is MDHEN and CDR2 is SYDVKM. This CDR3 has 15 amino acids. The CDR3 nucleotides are TGTGCCACCTTCAGGGACTCCGGCTGGTACAATGAGCAGTTCTTC. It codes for CATFRDSGWYNEQFF.

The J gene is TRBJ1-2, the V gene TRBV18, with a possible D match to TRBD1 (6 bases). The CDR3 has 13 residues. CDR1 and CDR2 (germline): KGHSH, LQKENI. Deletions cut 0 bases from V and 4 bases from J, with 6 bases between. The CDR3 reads CASSPPGGYGYTF. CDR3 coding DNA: TGTGCCAGCTCACCACCAGGGGGCTATGGCTACACCTTC. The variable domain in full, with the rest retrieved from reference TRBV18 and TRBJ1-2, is NAGVMQNPRHLVRRRGQEARLRCSPMKGHSHVYWYRQLPEEGLKFMVYLQKENIIDESGMPKERFSAEFPKEGPSILRIQQVVRGDSAAYFCASSPPGGYGYTFGSGTRLTVV.

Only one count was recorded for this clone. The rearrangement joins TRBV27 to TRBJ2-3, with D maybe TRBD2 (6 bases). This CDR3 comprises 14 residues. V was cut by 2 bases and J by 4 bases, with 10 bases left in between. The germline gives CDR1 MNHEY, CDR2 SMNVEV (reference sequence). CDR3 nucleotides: TGTGCCAGCAGTTTAATGGGGGGTGCAGATACGCAGTATTTT. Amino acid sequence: CASSLMGGADTQYF.

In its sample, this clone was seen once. The CDR3 coding sequence is TGTGCCAGCAGTTTGGTAGGTAGCAATCAGCCCCAGCATTTT. This encodes CASSLVGSNQPQHF. The rearrangement links TRBV28 to TRBJ1-5; no firm D call. CDR1 and CDR2 (germline): MDHEN, SYDVKM. V lost 3 bases and J 0 bases, leaving 6 bases between the germline ends. The length of the CDR3 is 14 residues.

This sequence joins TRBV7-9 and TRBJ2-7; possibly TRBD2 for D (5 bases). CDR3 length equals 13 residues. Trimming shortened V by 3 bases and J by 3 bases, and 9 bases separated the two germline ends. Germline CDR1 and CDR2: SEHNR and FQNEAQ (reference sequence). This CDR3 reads CASSFGMNYEQYF. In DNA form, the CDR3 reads TGTGCCAGCAGCTTCGGGATGAACTACGAGCAGTACTTC.

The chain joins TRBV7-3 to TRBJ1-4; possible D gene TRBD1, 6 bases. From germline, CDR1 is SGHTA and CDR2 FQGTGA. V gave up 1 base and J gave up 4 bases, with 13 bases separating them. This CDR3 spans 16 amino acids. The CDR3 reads CASSLSLDSINEKLFF. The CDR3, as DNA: TGTGCCAGCAGCTTAAGTTTGGACAGCATTAATGAAAAACTGTTTTTT.

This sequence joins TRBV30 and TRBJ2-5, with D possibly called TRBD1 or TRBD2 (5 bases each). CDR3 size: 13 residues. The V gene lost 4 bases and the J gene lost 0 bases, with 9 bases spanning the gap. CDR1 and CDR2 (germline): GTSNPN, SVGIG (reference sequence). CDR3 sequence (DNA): TGTGCCTGGATCGGGACCAACCAAGAGACCCAGTACTTC. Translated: CAWIGTNQETQYF.

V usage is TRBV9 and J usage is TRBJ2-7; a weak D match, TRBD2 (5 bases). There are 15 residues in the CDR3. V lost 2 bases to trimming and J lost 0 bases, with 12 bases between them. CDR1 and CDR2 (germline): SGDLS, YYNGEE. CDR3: CASSVFSDYSYEQYF. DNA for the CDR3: TGTGCCAGCAGCGTCTTTAGCGACTACTCCTACGAGCAGTACTTC.

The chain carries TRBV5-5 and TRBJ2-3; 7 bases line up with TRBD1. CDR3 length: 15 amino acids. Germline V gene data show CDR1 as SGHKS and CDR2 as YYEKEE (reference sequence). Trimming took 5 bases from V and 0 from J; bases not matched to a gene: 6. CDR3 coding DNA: TGTGCCAGCAGTCCCGACAGGGCTAGCACAGATACGCAGTATTTT. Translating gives CASSPDRASTDTQYF.

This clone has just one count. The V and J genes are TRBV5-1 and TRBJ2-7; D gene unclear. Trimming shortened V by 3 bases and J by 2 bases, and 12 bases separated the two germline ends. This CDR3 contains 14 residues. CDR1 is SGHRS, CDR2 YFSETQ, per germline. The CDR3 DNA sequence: TGCGCCAGCAGCTGGGTCAGCAGTACCTACGAGCAGTACTTC. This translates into CASSWVSSTYEQYF.